The next 9 T cell receptor beta chains were all read from a single sample in a study of cytomegalovirus exposure and HLA in healthy donors. Measured with immunoSEQ multiplex PCR; TCRdb has only the in-frame clones, and not every one. The sample yields 150,000 to 250,000 clones, 84% seen once. The sequenced sample was PBMCs. The receptors shown here come from a woman aged 25 to 45 in good health and CMV-seropositive.

The CDR3 DNA is TGCAGCGCGACTAGCGGGAGGTTTGAGCAGTTCTTC. Protein sequence: CSATSGRFEQFF. The genes are TRBV29-1 and TRBJ2-1; 13 bases are shared with TRBD2. J lost 9 bases, V lost 7 bases, and 3 bases had no gene match. The CDR3 loop spans 12 amino acids. The germline V gene has CDR1 SQVTM and CDR2 ANQGSEA.

The chain recombines TRBV5-1 with TRBJ1-2; D possibly corresponds to TRBD1 (5 bases). This CDR3 has 15 residues. Trimming removed 0 bases from V and 3 bases from J, with 12 bases in between. CDR1 and CDR2 (germline): SGHRS, YFSETQ. The CDR3 region has the DNA TGCGCCAGCAGCTTGGGGGTCAGGGCCCACTATGGCTACACCTTC. It codes for CASSLGVRAHYGYTF.

The genes are TRBV5-4 and TRBJ1-3; tentative D call: TRBD1 (6 bases). Germline-derived CDR1 and CDR2 are SGHNT and YYREEE (reference sequence). The ends were cut back, 4 bases at V and 2 bases at J, with 10 bases in the middle. The length of the CDR3 is 14 residues. The CDR3 sequence is CASSIDRTGNTIYF. CDR3 nucleotides: TGTGCCAGCAGCATCGACAGGACTGGAAACACCATATATTTT. The whole variable domain, filled in from reference TRBV5-4 and TRBJ1-3, reads ETGVTQSPTHLIKTRGQQVTLRCSSQSGHNTVSWYQQALGQGPQFIFQYYREEENGRGNFPPRFSGLQFPNYSSELNVNALELDDSALYLCASSIDRTGNTIYFGEGSWLTVV.

Only one count was recorded for this clone. This chain uses TRBV4-1 with TRBJ1-1; 8 nucleotides agree with TRBD1. Germline CDR1 MGHRA, CDR2 YSYEKL. The CDR3 has 15 residues. Trimming took 0 bases from V and 3 from J; bases not matched to a gene: 3. CDR3 loop: CASSQEGTGYTEAFF. The CDR3 coding sequence is TGCGCCAGCAGCCAAGAGGGGACAGGCTACACTGAAGCTTTCTTT.

The V and J genes are TRBV5-1 and TRBJ2-2; tentatively, D is TRBD1 (6 bases). The CDR3 sequence is 15 residues long. Deletions cut 2 bases from V and 4 bases from J, with 12 bases between. CDR1 SGHRS and CDR2 YFSETQ come from the germline V gene. The CDR3 loop reads CASSLRGQTTGELFF. CDR3 bases: TGCGCCAGCAGCTTACGAGGACAGACCACCGGGGAGCTGTTTTTT.

The gene calls are TRBV9 and TRBJ2-5, with 10 bases that match TRBD2. Germline-derived CDR1 and CDR2 are SGDLS and YYNGEE. J was trimmed by 7 bases and V by 4 bases; bases with no gene match: 10. The length of the CDR3 is 15 residues. Here the CDR3 DNA reads TGTGCCAGCAGCCCGGAAGCGGGAGGGCCGGGGACCCAGTACTTC. Its translation is CASSPEAGGPGTQYF.

The rearrangement joins TRBV6-1 to TRBJ2-3; TRBD1 matches 8 bases. The ends lost 6 bases at V and 2 bases at J; junction bases unmatched: 7. The CDR3 runs to 15 residues. From germline, CDR1 is MNHNS and CDR2 SASEGT. The CDR3 loop is CASSPTGAPTDTQYF. Written as DNA, the CDR3 is TGTGCCAGCAGCCCGACAGGGGCCCCCACAGATACGCAGTATTTT.

The rearrangement links TRBV29-1 to TRBJ2-2; 9 nucleotides agree with TRBD1. The CDR3 contains 14 residues. CDR1 is SQVTM, CDR2 ANQGSEA, per germline. V lost 3 bases to trimming and J lost 3 bases; unmatched junction nucleotides: 2. The CDR3, as DNA: TGCAGCGTTGAGGGACAGGGCGACACCGGGGAGCTGTTTTTT. Translated, it gives CSVEGQGDTGELFF.

The rearrangement links TRBV28 to TRBJ1-5; the D gene is possibly TRBD1 (5 bases). V was pared by 6 bases and J by 11 bases, with 14 bases between. The CDR3 is 12 residues long. Germline V gives CDR1 MDHEN, CDR2 SYDVKM. CDR3 region: CASRQGKGAQHF. CDR3 nucleotides: TGTGCCAGCAGGCAGGGAAAAGGAGCCCAGCATTTT.